This TCR beta chain was sequenced in a study of shared clonotypes between healthy human individuals (TCRdb year 2020). The study in broad terms: The cohort comprised a couple of women and three men aged 18 to 49 years. Blood TCR repertoires of five healthy adults were deeply sequenced to estimate repertoire size and the extent of clonotype sharing between individuals. Between about 0.8 and 8.9 billion PBMCs per donor were obtained by leukapheresis. Different laboratories and diverse techniques were used to prepare libraries and sequence TCR repertoires, to increase sequencing depth and limit assay-specific biases. For each donor, CD4 naive and CD4 memory were each run on three plates, CD8 naive on two plates, and CD8 memory on one plate. Paper-wide results and their limitations: About 4.5% of naive CD4, 3.5% of naive CD8, approximately 2% of memory CD4, and less than 0.45% of memory CD8 clonotypes were shared across four donors. Pairwise subsampling led to the expectation that sequencing depth would affect the degree of clonotype sharing among donors. The genetic and exposure-history diversity represented was limited by the small number of donors. Naive subsets generally had larger estimated clonotype richness than memory subsets. Compared with non-shared clonotypes, clonotypes shared by all four sorted-subset donors had higher generation probabilities. Rarefaction of sorted-subset datasets indicated incomplete sequencing despite the large sequencing depth. Sampling was restricted to blood, and TCR repertoires in tissue are likely to differ from TCR repertoires in blood.

The CDR3 contains 13 residues, cysteine and phenylalanine counted. Only the CDR3 part of the read is kept: 39 bases, read in frame from the first base. Relative to germline, V is 6 bases shorter and J is 4 bases shorter, with 10 bases between their ends. CDR1 and CDR2, per the germline V gene, are KGHSH and LQKENI. Using the deep immunoSEQ assay, multiplex PCR amplified TCR CDR3 regions from genomic DNA. Extracted genomic DNA from each cell subset was spread evenly across all wells of several immunoSEQ 96-well plates, with each plate serving as a replicate. For sorted subsets, each replicate PCR was loaded with roughly 200 ng genomic DNA, equivalent to 25,000 to 35,000 T cell genomes. The purified libraries were quantified using a Qubit 3.0 fluorometer, sized with a Bioanalyzer 2100, and then quantified again using the KAPA Library Quantification kit. Every immunoSEQ 96-well plate was sequenced on a separate single-read 150-cycle Illumina NextSeq 550 flow cell. Per the source publication's procedure: Because only junctional sequences without quality scores were contained in the immunoSEQ output, filtering matching that applied to full-length reads could not be performed. To assign V/J genes and CDR3, sequences were annotated using PyIR, a Python wrapper for IgBLAST v1.9, with IMGT germline references. Reads were filtered out if the reads had weak V/J assignments (E-value above 1e-6), no CDR3, stop codons, out-of-frame junctions, or ambiguous translated residues. V3J clonotypes were defined as sequences sharing an identical inferred V gene, J gene, and CDR3 amino acid sequence. To compute the percentage overlap between repertoires, the number of shared unique clonotypes was divided by the size of the smaller repertoire. RTK rarefaction, the Chao1 estimator, and Recon v2.1 estimates of unobserved clonotypes were used to assess repertoire richness. OLGA was used to compute generation probabilities for all TCRbeta clonotypes that the gDNA method yielded from a handful of donors. Entries here come from immuneACCESS through TCRdb and include only in-frame sequences with V and J called. Some clones fail to appear in such tables; in the studies checked, an unresolved V gene covers under half of the shortfall, and the cause of the remainder is unknown. The V and J calls and clone size are taken from that table; D and trimming were inferred from the DNA. The sample data list around 1.4 million clones, and approximately 98.5% of these were observed just once. Over 0.3% of the sample comes from the top ten.

The donors were healthy, HIV-negative adults with no recently reported acute infections or vaccinations. Every donor was a Caucasian adult living in Nashville, Tennessee, USA. CD4+ T cells were enriched by magnetic negative selection; naive cells were then positively selected on CD45RA, and the negative fraction formed the memory subset. Blood was collected by leukapheresis, and PBMCs were isolated by Ficoll-Histopaque density gradient centrifugation and then cryopreserved in liquid nitrogen vapor phase. Purity and quantity of every magnetically sorted T cell population were checked by analytical flow cytometry. Genomic DNA was isolated from each sorted fraction and quantified by UV absorbance on a Nanodrop 2000c. This clone was recorded only once. Its recognized antigen is unknown. There are no base qualities to consult, and no much larger clone falls within one base.

The sequence is built from TRBV18 and TRBJ2-1; a confident D gene designation cannot be given. The sequenced sample was naive CD4+ T cells sorted from blood. This specimen's cell subset or site label, per the study, means: CD45RA+ positively selected. The TCR comes from a man aged 25-40 years in good health. The base sequence is TGTGCCAGCTCGCAAGGACGGTACAATGAGCAGTTCTTC. Its product reads: CASSQGRYNEQFF.